The 11 T cell receptor beta chains reported below all come from one sample, sequenced in a study of T-cell memory formation after mild COVID-19. TCRdb itself ran the 5' RACE reads through MiXCR, one entry per CDR3 protein. In the table there are hundreds of thousands of distinct CDR3 sequences, over 25% of which are singletons. Sample: PBMCs or a T cell subset sorted from them (not recorded which). The receptors come from an adult woman who had mild COVID-19 (a few samples of this study predate the infection). Cell type and time point are not known.

There are a few counts of this clonotype. The chain has TRBV29-1 and TRBJ1-5; D gene unclear. The CDR3 spans 13 residues. The germline V gene encodes CDR1 SQVTM and CDR2 ANQGSEA. Trimming left V 4 bases short and J 2 bases short, with 9 bases between. CDR3 residues: CSVGRAGNQPQHF. The CDR3 DNA reads as TGCAGCGTTGGCCGGGCTGGCAATCAGCCCCAGCATTTT.

This chain links TRBV7-9 with TRBJ1-1, with D tentatively TRBD1 (5 bases). Germline assignment: CDR1 SEHNR and CDR2 FQNEAQ (reference sequence). This CDR3 contains 14 residues. The germline V and J ends were trimmed by 5 bases and 5 bases, with 15 bases remaining between them. The CDR3 is CASSLSLGGTEAFF. The CDR3 bases are TGTGCCAGCAGCCTCTCCCTTGGGGGAACTGAAGCTTTCTTT. Together with reference TRBV7-9 and TRBJ1-1, the CDR3 gives the full variable domain: DTGVSQNPRHKITKRGQNVTFRCDPISEHNRLYWYRQTLGQGPEFLTYFQNEAQLEKSRLLSDRFSAERPKGSFSTLEIQRTEQGDSAMYLCASSLSLGGTEAFFGQGTRLTVV.

The chain carries TRBV29-1 and TRBJ2-5; a weak D match, TRBD1 (5 bases). CDR3 length: 12 residues. CDR1 is SQVTM, CDR2 ANQGSEA, per germline. Trimming stripped 4 bases from V and 6 bases from J, with 12 bases between. Here the CDR3 DNA reads TGCAGCGTTGGACAGAGTTGGCAGACCCAGTACTTC. As protein: CSVGQSWQTQYF.

This clonotype was observed a single time. The chain couples TRBV6-2 or TRBV6-3 to TRBJ2-7, with D tentatively TRBD2 (6 bases). The germline V and J ends were trimmed by 0 bases and 6 bases, with 12 bases remaining between them. Germline V CDR1 and CDR2: MNHEY, SVGEGT. The CDR3 extends over 14 amino acids. CDR3 nucleotide sequence: TGTGCCAGCAGTTACTCTCGGACGGGACTCGAGCAGTACTTC. Its translation is CASSYSRTGLEQYF.

The genes are TRBV4-3 and TRBJ2-3; unclear D gene. This CDR3 comprises 15 residues. Germline loops: CDR1 LGHNA, CDR2 YSLEER. Trimming removed 0 bases at V and 0 bases at J, with 7 bases between. The CDR3 bases are TGCGCCAGCAGCCAAGAACCATCAAGCACAGATACGCAGTATTTT. Translation gives CASSQEPSSTDTQYF.

In this sample, this clonotype turned up a few times. V is TRBV20-1 and J is TRBJ1-2, with D possibly TRBD1 on 5 matching bases. This CDR3 has 13 amino acids. Deletions cut 0 bases from V and 4 bases from J, with 9 bases between. Germline V gene lookup returns CDR1 DFQATT and CDR2 SNEGSKA (reference sequence). The CDR3 coding sequence is TGCAGTGCTAGAGAAGACAGCTTCTATGGCTACACCTTC. This gives the protein CSAREDSFYGYTF.

The chain recombines TRBV20-1 with TRBJ2-2; D is unclear. The CDR3 totals 13 residues. Germline V gives CDR1 DFQATT, CDR2 SNEGSKA (reference sequence). Deletions cut 1 base from V and 1 base from J, with 4 bases between. This CDR3 reads CSARAMNTGELFF. CDR3 DNA: TGCAGTGCTAGAGCTATGAACACCGGGGAGCTGTTTTTT.

This clonotype was seen repeatedly, ten times or more. This chain uses TRBV2 with TRBJ2-5; D unresolved. This CDR3 is 15 amino acids long. V was cut by 2 bases and J by 2 bases, with 12 bases left in between. Germline values: CDR1 SNHLY, CDR2 FYNNEI. The CDR3 DNA is TGTGCCAGCAGTGAACCCCCCCCAAGACAAGAGACCCAGTACTTC. Translating gives CASSEPPPRQETQYF. Variable domain in full (rest from reference TRBV2 and TRBJ2-5): EPEVTQTPSHQVTQMGQEVILRCVPISNHLYFYWYRQILGQKVEFLVSFYNNEISEKSEIFDDQFSVERPDGSNFTLKIRSTKLEDSAMYFCASSEPPPRQETQYFGPGTRLLVL.

V is TRBV29-1 and J is TRBJ2-3; no definite D call. The CDR3 covers 12 residues. Between the trimmed V and J ends, which lost 6 bases and 5 bases, there was a span of 12 bases. Germline values: CDR1 SQVTM, CDR2 ANQGSEA. The DNA for the CDR3 is TGCAGCGTGCTCACTCGTAGAGATACGCAGTATTTT. Translation gives CSVLTRRDTQYF.

The V call is TRBV20-1, the J call TRBJ2-5; TRBD1 matches at 8 bases. Trimming cost V 6 bases and J 1 base; bases outside gene matches: 4. CDR1 DFQATT and CDR2 SNEGSKA come from the germline V gene (reference sequence). The CDR3 is 13 amino acids. CDR3 bases: TGCAGTGCATCGGACAGGGTCCAAGAGACCCAGTACTTC. It encodes CSASDRVQETQYF.

There are a few counts of this clonotype. The chain couples TRBV27 to TRBJ2-1; 9 bases align to TRBD1. The CDR3 has 16 residues. With 4 bases clipped from V and 8 bases from J, the junction kept 12 bases outside the gene matches. CDR1 and CDR2 from the germline V gene are MNHEY and SMNVEV (reference sequence). CDR3 bases: TGTGCCAGCAGTTACGGACAGGGGCCACCTGGCGATGAGCAGTTCTTC. This encodes CASSYGQGPPGDEQFF.